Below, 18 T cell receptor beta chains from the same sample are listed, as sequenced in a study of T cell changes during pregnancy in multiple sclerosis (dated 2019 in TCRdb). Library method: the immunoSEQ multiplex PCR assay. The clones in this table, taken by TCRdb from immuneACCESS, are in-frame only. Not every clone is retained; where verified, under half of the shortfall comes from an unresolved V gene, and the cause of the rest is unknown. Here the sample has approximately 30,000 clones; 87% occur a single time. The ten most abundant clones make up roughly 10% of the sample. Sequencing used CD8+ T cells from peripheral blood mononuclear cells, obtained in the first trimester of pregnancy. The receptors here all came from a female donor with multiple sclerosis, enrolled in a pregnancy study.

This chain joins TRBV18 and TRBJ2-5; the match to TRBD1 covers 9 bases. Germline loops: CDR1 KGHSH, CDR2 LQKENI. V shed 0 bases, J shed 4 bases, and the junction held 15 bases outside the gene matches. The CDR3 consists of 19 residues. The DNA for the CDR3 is TGTGCCAGCTCACCACCGGCCATTCTGGGACAGGGTACGGGAGAGACCCAGTACTTC. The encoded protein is CASSPPAILGQGTGETQYF.

The CDR3 nucleotides read TGTCCTAGCGGGAGATCCTACAATGAGCAGTTCTTC. Its translation: CPSGRSYNEQFF. This chain uses TRBV19 with TRBJ2-1, with 10 bases lining up with TRBD2. The CDR3 contains 12 residues. From germline, CDR1 is LNHDA and CDR2 SQIVND (reference sequence).

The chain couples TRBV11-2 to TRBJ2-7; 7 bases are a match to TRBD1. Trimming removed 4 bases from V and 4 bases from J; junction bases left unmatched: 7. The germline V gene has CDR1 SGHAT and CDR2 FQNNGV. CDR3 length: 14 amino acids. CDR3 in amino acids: CASSWATGDYEQYF. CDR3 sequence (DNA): TGTGCCAGCAGCTGGGCCACAGGGGATTACGAGCAGTACTTC.

CDR3 amino acids: CASSQDAGPNYGYTF. The CDR3 nucleotides are TGCGCCAGCAGCCAAGATGCGGGGCCAAACTATGGCTACACCTTC. V and J are TRBV4-3 and TRBJ1-2; tentative D call: TRBD1 (5 bases). Deletions cut 0 bases from V and 2 bases from J, with 10 bases between. CDR1 is LGHNA, CDR2 YSLEER, per germline. The CDR3 totals 15 residues.

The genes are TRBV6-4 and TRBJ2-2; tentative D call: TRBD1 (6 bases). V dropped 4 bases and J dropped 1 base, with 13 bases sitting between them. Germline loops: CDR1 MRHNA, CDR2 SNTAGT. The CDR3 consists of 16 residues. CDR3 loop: CASSGAYRENTGELFF. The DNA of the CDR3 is TGTGCCAGCAGTGGAGCGTACAGGGAGAACACCGGGGAGCTGTTTTTT.

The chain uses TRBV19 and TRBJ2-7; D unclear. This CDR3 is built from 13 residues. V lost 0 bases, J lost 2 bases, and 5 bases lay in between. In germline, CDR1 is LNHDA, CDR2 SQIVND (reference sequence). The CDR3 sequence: CASSIDPPYEQYF. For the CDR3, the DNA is TGTGCCAGTAGTATAGACCCTCCCTACGAGCAGTACTTC.

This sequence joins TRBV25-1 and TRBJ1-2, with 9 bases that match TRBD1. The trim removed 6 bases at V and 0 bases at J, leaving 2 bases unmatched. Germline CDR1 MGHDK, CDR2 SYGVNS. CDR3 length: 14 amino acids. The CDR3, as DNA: TGTGCCAGCAGCGGACAGGGGTCTAACTATGGCTACACCTTC. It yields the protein CASSGQGSNYGYTF.

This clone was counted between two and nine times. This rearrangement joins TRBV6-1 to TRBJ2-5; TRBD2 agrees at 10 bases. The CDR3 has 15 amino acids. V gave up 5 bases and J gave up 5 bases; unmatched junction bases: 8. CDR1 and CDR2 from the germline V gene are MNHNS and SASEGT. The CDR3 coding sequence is TGTGCCAGCAGTCCAAAGCGGGAGGGGTGGGAGACCCAGTACTTC. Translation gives CASSPKREGWETQYF.

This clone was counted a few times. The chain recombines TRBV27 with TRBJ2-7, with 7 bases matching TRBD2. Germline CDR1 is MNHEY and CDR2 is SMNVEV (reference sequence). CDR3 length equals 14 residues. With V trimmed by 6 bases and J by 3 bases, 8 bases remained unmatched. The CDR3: CASSNMGGGYEQYF. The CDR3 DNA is TGTGCCAGCAGCAACATGGGGGGGGGCTACGAGCAGTACTTC.

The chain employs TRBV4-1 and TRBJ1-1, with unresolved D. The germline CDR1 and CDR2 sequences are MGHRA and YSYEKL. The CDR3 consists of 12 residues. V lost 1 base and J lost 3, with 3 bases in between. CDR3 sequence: CASSQVDTEAFF. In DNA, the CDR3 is TGCGCCAGCAGCCAAGTAGACACTGAAGCTTTCTTT.

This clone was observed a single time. Written as DNA, the CDR3 is TGTGCCAGCAGCGTAGCGGGACAGGGGGTAGAGACCCAGTACTTC. It yields the protein CASSVAGQGVETQYF. The genes are TRBV9 and TRBJ2-5; 11 bases align to TRBD1. CDR3 length: 15 amino acids. CDR1 is SGDLS and CDR2 is YYNGEE in the germline V gene. With V trimmed by 0 bases and J by 4 bases, 2 bases remained unmatched.

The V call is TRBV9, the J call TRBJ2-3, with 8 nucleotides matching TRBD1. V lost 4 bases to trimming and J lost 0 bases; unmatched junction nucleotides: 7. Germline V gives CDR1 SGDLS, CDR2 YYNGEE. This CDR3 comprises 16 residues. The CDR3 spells CASSKWTGTSTDTQYF. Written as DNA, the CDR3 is TGTGCCAGCAGCAAATGGACAGGGACTAGCACAGATACGCAGTATTTT.

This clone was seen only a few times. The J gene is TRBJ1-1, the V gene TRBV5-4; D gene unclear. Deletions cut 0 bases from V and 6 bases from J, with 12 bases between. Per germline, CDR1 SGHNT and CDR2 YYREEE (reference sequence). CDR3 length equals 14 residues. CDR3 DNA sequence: TGTGCCAGCAGCTTGGAAACCACGGTTGCTGAAGCTTTCTTT. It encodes CASSLETTVAEAFF.

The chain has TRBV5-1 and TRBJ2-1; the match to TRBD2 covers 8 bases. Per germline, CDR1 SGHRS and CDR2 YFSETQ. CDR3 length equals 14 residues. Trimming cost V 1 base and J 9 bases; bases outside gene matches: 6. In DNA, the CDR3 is TGCGCCAGCAGCTTGTCGGGACTAGACCTTGAGCAGTTCTTC. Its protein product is CASSLSGLDLEQFF. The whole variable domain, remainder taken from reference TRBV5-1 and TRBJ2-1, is KAGVTQTPRYLIKTRGQQVTLSCSPISGHRSVSWYQQTPGQGLQFLFEYFSETQRNKGNFPGRFSGRQFSNSRSEMNVSTLELGDSALYLCASSLSGLDLEQFFGPGTRLTVL.

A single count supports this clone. CDR3 sequence: CSVDGGTEAFF. DNA for the CDR3: TGCAGCGTTGACGGAGGGACTGAAGCTTTCTTT. This chain connects TRBV29-1 to TRBJ1-1; D unresolved. CDR1 and CDR2 from the germline V gene are SQVTM and ANQGSEA. Trimming left V 3 bases short and J 5 bases short, with 7 bases between. This CDR3 region has 11 residues.

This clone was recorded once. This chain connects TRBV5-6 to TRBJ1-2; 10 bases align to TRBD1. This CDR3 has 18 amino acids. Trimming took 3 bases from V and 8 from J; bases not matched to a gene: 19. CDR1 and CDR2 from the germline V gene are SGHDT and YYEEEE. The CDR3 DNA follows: TGTGCCAGCAGCTACACACCAGAGGGACAGGGGTCATGGAGGGGCTACACCTTC. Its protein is CASSYTPEGQGSWRGYTF.

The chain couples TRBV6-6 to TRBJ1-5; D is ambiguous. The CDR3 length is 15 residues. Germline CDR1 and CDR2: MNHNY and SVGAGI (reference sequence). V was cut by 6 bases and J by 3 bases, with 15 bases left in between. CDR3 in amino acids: CASSPIARYNQPQHF. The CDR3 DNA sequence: TGTGCCAGCAGCCCAATCGCCAGATACAATCAGCCCCAGCATTTT.

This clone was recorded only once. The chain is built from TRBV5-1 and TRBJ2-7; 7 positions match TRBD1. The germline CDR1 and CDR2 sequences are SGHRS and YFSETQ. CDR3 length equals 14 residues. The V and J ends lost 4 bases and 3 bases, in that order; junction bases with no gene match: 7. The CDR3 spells CASSPGQTYYEQYF. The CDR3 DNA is TGCGCCAGCAGCCCGGGACAGACCTACTACGAGCAGTACTTC.